This TCR beta chain is drawn from a study of blood T cells in healthy people across ages. The V and J ends lost 6 bases and 7 bases respectively, with 13 bases between them. Looked up from germline, CDR1 is MNHEY and CDR2 is SVGAGI. This CDR3 region has 13 residues. A J-beta primer mix and a sample-barcoded 5' primer were used in a second PCR of about 7 to 12 cycles. Each cDNA molecule, via a template-switch adaptor with 12 random nucleotides, was tagged. TCRdb re-called the 5' RACE reads through MiXCR, storing one row per CDR3 protein. The data contain approximately 1,700,000 distinct CDR3 sequences, 30% to 40% of them singletons.

The sequence derives from a human donor in good health. V usage is TRBV6-5 and J usage is TRBJ2-1; tentatively, D is TRBD1 (6 bases). Specimen: blood. The DNA for the CDR3 is TGTGCCAGCAGGGGGACAAGGATTAATGAGCAGTTCTTC. Its translation is CASRGTRINEQFF.